One sample yielded the 9 T cell receptor beta chains listed below, sequenced in a study of graft-versus-host responses after intestinal transplantation. Generated by immunoSEQ multiplex PCR, the TCRdb table keeps only in-frame clones and is missing some. Found here are around 20,000 clones, over 75% of them singletons; the top ten hold 1.5% to 2.5%. The specimen comprised PBMCs, sampled 350 to 400 days after transplant. The receptor set was obtained from a human patient who received an intestinal transplant, so some T cells may come from the graft donor.

The chain has TRBV7-9 and TRBJ1-4; 7 positions agree with TRBD1. CDR3 length: 15 residues. With V trimmed by 1 base and J by 8 bases, 7 bases remained unmatched. The germline CDR1 and CDR2 sequences are SEHNR and FQNEAQ (reference sequence). In DNA form, the CDR3 reads TGTGCCAGCAGCTTAGATAGGGGGCGGCGAGAAAAACTGTTTTTT. Amino acid sequence: CASSLDRGRREKLFF.

The chain links TRBV6-5 to TRBJ1-1; D gene uncertain. This CDR3 has 13 residues. Germline values: CDR1 MNHEY, CDR2 SVGAGI. Trimming took off 5 bases at V and 5 bases at J, with 12 bases between the two ends. The CDR3: CASSGGPGTEAFF. The CDR3, as DNA: TGTGCCAGCAGTGGCGGCCCAGGAACTGAAGCTTTCTTT.

In DNA, the CDR3 is TGCAGCGTGGTACAGGGGAGCGGGGCTGGAAACACCATATATTTT. Encoded protein: CSVVQGSGAGNTIYF. This rearrangement joins TRBV29-1 to TRBJ1-3; TRBD1 matches 7 bases. Germline V lookup: CDR1 SQVTM, CDR2 ANQGSEA. This CDR3 is 15 amino acids long. V lost 6 bases to trimming and J lost 2 bases; unmatched junction nucleotides: 10.

This chain connects TRBV28 to TRBJ2-7; D not resolved. The CDR3 runs to 10 residues. In germline, CDR1 is MDHEN, CDR2 SYDVKM. Trimming removed 3 bases from V and 7 bases from J, with 4 bases in between. As DNA, the CDR3 is TGTGCCAGCAGTTTTAAAGAGCAGTACTTC. It translates to CASSFKEQYF. The whole variable domain, filled in from reference TRBV28 and TRBJ2-7, reads DVKVTQSSRYLVKRTGEKVFLECVQDMDHENMFWYRQDPGLGLRLIYFSYDVKMKEKGDIPEGYSVSREKKERFSLILESASTNQTSMYLCASSFKEQYFGPGTRLTVT.

This clone was seen only once. The genes are TRBV19 and TRBJ1-1, with D possibly being TRBD1 (5 bases). CDR1 is LNHDA, CDR2 SQIVND, per germline (reference sequence). This CDR3 is 13 amino acids long. With 7 bases removed from V and 4 bases from J, the gap between germline ends came to 13 bases. The CDR3 sequence is CASNPGGATEAFF. The DNA of the CDR3 is TGTGCCAGTAATCCAGGAGGGGCCACTGAAGCTTTCTTT.

The gene calls are TRBV6-6 and TRBJ1-1; no clear D. Germline CDR1 is MNHNY and CDR2 is SVGAGI (reference sequence). This CDR3 comprises 13 residues. V lost 7 bases to trimming and J lost 4 bases, with 13 bases between them. In nucleotides, the CDR3 is TGTGCCAGCACCGACCGGGCTTTCACTGAAGCTTTCTTT. Translating gives CASTDRAFTEAFF.

The CDR3 DNA reads TGTGCCAGCAGCTTGGGACAGGCGAAAGAGACCCAGTACTTC. This translates into CASSLGQAKETQYF. The chain couples TRBV7-2 to TRBJ2-5; 8 nucleotides align to TRBD1. The junction had 3 bases not matched to a gene; V was cut back by 3 bases and J by 3 bases. Germline loops: CDR1 SGHTA, CDR2 FQGNSA. This CDR3 region has 14 residues.

The chain is built from TRBV6-5 and TRBJ2-2, with 7 bases lining up with TRBD1. Unmatched junction bases numbered 8, after V lost 2 bases and J lost 5 bases. The CDR3 is made up of 16 amino acids. CDR1 and CDR2 (germline): MNHEY, SVGAGI. CDR3 DNA sequence: TGTGCCAGCAGTTACGGGGCAGGGGGTGGGACCGGGGAGCTGTTTTTT. Amino acids: CASSYGAGGGTGELFF.

This clone occurred once. The chain is built from TRBV2 and TRBJ2-7, with 7 nucleotides matching TRBD2. Per germline, CDR1 SNHLY and CDR2 FYNNEI. The CDR3 sequence is 12 residues long. V trimming: 6 bases; J trimming: 4 bases; junction bases outside the gene matches: 3. The CDR3 coding sequence is TGTGCCAGCAGATGGGGGGGATACGAGCAGTACTTC. Protein sequence: CASRWGGYEQYF.